The present T cell receptor beta chain was sequenced within a study of blood T cell repertoires in COVID-19 (dated by TCRdb to about 2020). About the study as a whole: Collaborator samples came from the United States, Italy and Spain and covered acute and convalescent phases of COVID-19. The sample metadata nearly always contained a de-identified subject ID, COVID-19 status, age in years and sex. The samples were drawn from the first 160 participants of the ongoing ImmuneRACE study and from 950 to 1,500 subjects provided by 6 global collaborators. HLA class I and class II types, where available, came from metadata supplied by the sample provider rather than from assay-based typing. The dataset comprised deeply sampled blood TCRbeta repertoires from subjects exposed to, actively infected with, or recovered from COVID-19. The repertoires were made available in a free public database intended to serve as a resource for research on the immune response to SARS-CoV-2. The prospective study material was composed of cDNA or gDNA derived from T cells, B-cell-depleted T cells, or PBMCs.

Trimming takes 6 bases from V and 0 bases from J, and the germline ends sit 13 bases apart. The CDR3 runs 15 residues from the cysteine to the phenylalanine. Just CDR3 DNA is preserved here, 45 bases in frame from base 1. CDR1 SNHLY and CDR2 FYNNEI were looked up in the germline V gene. As regards this clone: There is no known antigen for this receptor. Base qualities are not provided; no much larger clone lies one nucleotide away.

TCRbeta CDR3 regions were amplified from genomic DNA by means of the immunoSEQ Assay, a bias-controlled multiplex PCR. For the original study's pipeline: The number of nucleated cells in each sample was estimated from the amplification of reference gene primers within the assay. To quantify the absolute abundance of each unique TCRbeta CDR3 rearrangement, sequence reads were collapsed and filtered. For each sample, productive Simpson clonality was calculated as the square root of Simpson's diversity index over productive rearrangements. This is the immuneACCESS table as TCRdb keeps it, with only in-frame sequences that have V and J called. A part of the clones is gone; compared with another copy, unresolved V genes explain less than half, and the rest is unexplained. Clonal size and the V and J genes are those of that table, whereas D and trimming came from the DNA. The sample profile shows 62,000 or so clones; approximately 80% of them were found once. Around 3.7% of the sample is in the top ten clones.

In the prospective study, participants were roughly 18 to 89 years old, resided in about two dozen geographic areas of the United States, and were enrolled through a virtual design. In the prospective study, cohorts were assigned on the basis of participant-reported clinical history obtained from a screening survey and a study questionnaire. In the prospective study, whole blood, serum and a nasopharyngeal or oropharyngeal swab were collected from each participant by mobile phlebotomists. Over a roughly 2-month period, participants in the prospective study had the option of providing additional blood draws and questionnaires. Before DNA extraction, prospective study blood samples were shipped either frozen or at room temperature. The research as a whole found: The amount of clinical and demographic metadata varied by source and participant and was provided uncurated.

The chain couples TRBV2 to TRBJ2-3, and possibly TRBD1, on 6 matching bases. The source of this sequence is a woman between 35 and 50 years old with acute COVID-19. The source material was PBMCs or T cells enriched from blood (not recorded which). Read as DNA, the sequence is TGTGCCAGCAGACAAACAGGGATCAGCACAGATACGCAGTATTTT. It specifies CASRQTGISTDTQYF.